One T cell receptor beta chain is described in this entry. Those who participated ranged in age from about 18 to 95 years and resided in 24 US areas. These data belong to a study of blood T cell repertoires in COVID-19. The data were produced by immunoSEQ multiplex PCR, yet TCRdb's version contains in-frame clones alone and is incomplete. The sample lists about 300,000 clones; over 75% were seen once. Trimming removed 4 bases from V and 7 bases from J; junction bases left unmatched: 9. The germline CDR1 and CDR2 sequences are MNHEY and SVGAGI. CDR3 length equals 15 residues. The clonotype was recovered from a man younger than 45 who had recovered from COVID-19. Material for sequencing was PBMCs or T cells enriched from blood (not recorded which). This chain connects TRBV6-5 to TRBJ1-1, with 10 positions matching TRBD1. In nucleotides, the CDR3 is TGTGCCAGCAGTTCAGACAGGGGGCGCCGAATTGAAGCTTTCTTT. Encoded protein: CASSSDRGRRIEAFF.